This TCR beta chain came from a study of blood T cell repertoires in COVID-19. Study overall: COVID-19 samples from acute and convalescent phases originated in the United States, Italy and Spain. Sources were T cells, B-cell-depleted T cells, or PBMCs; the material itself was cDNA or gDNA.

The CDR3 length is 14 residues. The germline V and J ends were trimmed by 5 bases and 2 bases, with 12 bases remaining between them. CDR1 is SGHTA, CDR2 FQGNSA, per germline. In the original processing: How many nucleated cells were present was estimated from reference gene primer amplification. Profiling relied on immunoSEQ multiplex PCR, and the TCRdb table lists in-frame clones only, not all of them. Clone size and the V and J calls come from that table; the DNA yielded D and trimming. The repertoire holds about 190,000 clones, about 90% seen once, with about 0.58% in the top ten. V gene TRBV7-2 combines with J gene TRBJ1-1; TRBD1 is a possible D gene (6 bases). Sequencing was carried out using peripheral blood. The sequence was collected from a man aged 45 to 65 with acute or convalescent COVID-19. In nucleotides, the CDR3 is TGTGCCAGCAGCCAACGACAGGTTAACACTGAAGCTTTCTTT. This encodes CASSQRQVNTEAFF. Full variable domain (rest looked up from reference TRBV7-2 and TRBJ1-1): GAGVSQSPSNKVTEKGKDVELRCDPISGHTALYWYRQSLGQGLEFLIYFQGNSAPDKSGLPSDRFSAERTGGSVSTLTIQRTQQEDSAVYLCASSQRQVNTEAFFGQGTRLTVV.